This T cell receptor (beta chain) originates from a study of lymphopenia after photon versus proton radiotherapy. Germline lookup yields CDR1 SQVTM and CDR2 ANQGSEA. V was shortened by 5 bases and J by 3 bases, with 14 bases between the two germline ends. The CDR3 has 13 residues. Here immunoSEQ multiplex PCR was the method, and the copy in TCRdb shows in-frame clones only, minus some. The sample includes over 10,000 clones, less than 90% of them seen just once. V gene TRBV29-1 combines with J gene TRBJ2-7; possible D gene TRBD1, 5 bases. The material sequenced was peripheral blood, taken from a patient treated with photon-based radiotherapy. The source is a man aged 55 to 70 with pancreatic cancer. CDR3 amino acids: CSVYFGDSYEQYF. The CDR3, as DNA: TGCAGCGTTTACTTCGGTGACAGCTACGAGCAGTACTTC.